This entry lists 5 T cell receptor beta chains sequenced from one sample in a study of blood T cell repertoires in COVID-19. Here immunoSEQ multiplex PCR was the method, and the copy in TCRdb shows in-frame clones only, minus some. Altogether some 150,000 clones are present, roughly three quarters being singletons, with the ten largest covering approximately 5.2%. Input material: peripheral blood. The receptors shown here come from a woman between 65 and 79 years old with COVID-19, enrolled during active disease.

This sequence joins TRBV18 and TRBJ2-7; tentatively, D is TRBD1 (5 bases). V lost 2 bases to trimming and J lost 5 bases, with 7 bases between them. CDR1 and CDR2 from the germline V gene are KGHSH and LQKENI. The CDR3 is 12 amino acids. CDR3 nucleotides: TGTGCCAGCTCACCAGGGGCGGACGAGCAGTACTTC. Its protein product is CASSPGADEQYF.

On this clone: A junction boundary mismatches the germline segment, possibly from a read error. The chain combines TRBV18 with TRBJ1-2; 7 bases agree with TRBD1. The CDR3 consists of 13 residues. CDR1 and CDR2 from the germline V gene are KGHSH and LQKENI. The CDR3 region has the DNA TGTGCCAGCTCACCAGCCAGGACAGGAGCTAGATCCTTC. Its translation: CASSPARTGARSF.

The chain carries TRBV30 and TRBJ2-1, with 7 positions matching TRBD1. CDR3 length: 17 amino acids. Per the germline V gene, CDR1 is GTSNPN and CDR2 is SVGIG (reference sequence). The ends lost 5 bases at V and 3 bases at J; junction bases unmatched: 16. CDR3 sequence (DNA): TGTGCCTGGGTTGGGCGAGGGACAGCCCGATTCTACAATGAGCAGTTCTTC. This translates into CAWVGRGTARFYNEQFF.

The V call is TRBV30, the J call TRBJ1-2; a possible D gene is TRBD1 (5 bases). This CDR3 is 12 amino acids long. The germline CDR1 and CDR2 sequences are GTSNPN and SVGIG (reference sequence). V was cut by 3 bases and J by 8 bases, with 13 bases left in between. The CDR3 DNA reads as TGTGCCTGGAGCGGGGCAGCGGGCGGCTACACCTTC. Translating it yields CAWSGAAGGYTF.

The chain employs TRBV5-1 and TRBJ2-7, with TRBD1 as a possible D gene (6 bases). CDR1 is SGHRS, CDR2 YFSETQ, per germline. This CDR3 comprises 17 residues. V lost 0 bases and J 0 bases, leaving 16 bases between the germline ends. CDR3 bases: TGCGCCAGCAGCTTGGATCTTGGGGGCTCAAGCTCCTACGAGCAGTACTTC. Protein: CASSLDLGGSSSYEQYF. The full variable domain, rest sourced from reference TRBV5-1 and TRBJ2-7, is KAGVTQTPRYLIKTRGQQVTLSCSPISGHRSVSWYQQTPGQGLQFLFEYFSETQRNKGNFPGRFSGRQFSNSRSEMNVSTLELGDSALYLCASSLDLGGSSSYEQYFGPGTRLTVT.